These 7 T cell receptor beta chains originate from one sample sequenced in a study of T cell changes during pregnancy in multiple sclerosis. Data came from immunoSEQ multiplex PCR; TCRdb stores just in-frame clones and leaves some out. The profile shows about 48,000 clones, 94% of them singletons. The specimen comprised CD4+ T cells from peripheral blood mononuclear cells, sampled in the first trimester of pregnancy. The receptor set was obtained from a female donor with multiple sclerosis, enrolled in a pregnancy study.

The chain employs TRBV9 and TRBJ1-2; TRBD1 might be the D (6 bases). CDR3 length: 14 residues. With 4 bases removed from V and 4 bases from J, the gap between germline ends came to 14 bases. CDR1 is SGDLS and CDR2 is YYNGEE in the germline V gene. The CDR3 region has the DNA TGTGCCAGCAGCCCGCCAGGGGAGAGCTATGGCTACACCTTC. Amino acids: CASSPPGESYGYTF.

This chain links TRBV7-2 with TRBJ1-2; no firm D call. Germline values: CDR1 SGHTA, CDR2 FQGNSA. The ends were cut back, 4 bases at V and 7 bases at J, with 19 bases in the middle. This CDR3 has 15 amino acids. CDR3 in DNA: TGTGCCAGCAGCTATCATAGTGCGGGTTACGGTGGCTACACCTTC. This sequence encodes CASSYHSAGYGGYTF. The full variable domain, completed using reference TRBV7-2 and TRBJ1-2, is GAGVSQSPSNKVTEKGKDVELRCDPISGHTALYWYRQSLGQGLEFLIYFQGNSAPDKSGLPSDRFSAERTGGSVSTLTIQRTQQEDSAVYLCASSYHSAGYGGYTFGSGTRLTVV.

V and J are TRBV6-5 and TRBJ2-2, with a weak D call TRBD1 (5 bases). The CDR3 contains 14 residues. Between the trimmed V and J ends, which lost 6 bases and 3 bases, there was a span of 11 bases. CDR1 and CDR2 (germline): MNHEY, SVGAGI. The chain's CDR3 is CASRKDRYTGELFF. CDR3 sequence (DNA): TGTGCCAGCAGAAAAGACAGATACACCGGGGAGCTGTTTTTT.

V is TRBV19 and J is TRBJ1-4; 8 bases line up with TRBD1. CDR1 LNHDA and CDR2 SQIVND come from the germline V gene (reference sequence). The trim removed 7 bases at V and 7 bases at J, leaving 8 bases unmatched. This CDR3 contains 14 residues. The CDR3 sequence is CASTTAGTGEKLFF. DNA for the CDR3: TGTGCCAGTACGACCGCCGGGACAGGTGAAAAACTGTTTTTT.

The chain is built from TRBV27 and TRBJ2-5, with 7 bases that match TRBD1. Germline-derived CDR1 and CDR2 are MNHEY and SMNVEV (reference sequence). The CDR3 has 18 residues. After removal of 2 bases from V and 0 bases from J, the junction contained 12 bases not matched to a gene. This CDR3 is CASSLLGQPLSYQETQYF. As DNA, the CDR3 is TGTGCCAGCAGTTTACTGGGACAGCCTCTCTCGTACCAAGAGACCCAGTACTTC.

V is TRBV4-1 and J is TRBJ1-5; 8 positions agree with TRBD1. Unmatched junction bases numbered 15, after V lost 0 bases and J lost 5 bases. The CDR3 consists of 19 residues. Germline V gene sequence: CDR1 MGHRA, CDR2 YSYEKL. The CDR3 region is CASSQDRRSGGAYYQPQHF. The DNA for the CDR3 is TGCGCCAGCAGCCAAGATCGGAGGTCAGGGGGCGCCTATTATCAGCCCCAGCATTTT.

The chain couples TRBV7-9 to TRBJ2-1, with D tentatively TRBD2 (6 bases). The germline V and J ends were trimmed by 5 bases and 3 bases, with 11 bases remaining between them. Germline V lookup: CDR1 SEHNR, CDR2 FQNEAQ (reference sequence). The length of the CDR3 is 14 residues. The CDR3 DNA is TGTGCCAGCAGCGATAGGCGGGGCTACAATGAGCAGTTCTTC. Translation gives CASSDRRGYNEQFF.